This T cell receptor (beta chain) came from a study of cytomegalovirus exposure and HLA in healthy donors. Primers: 60 Vbeta forward and 13 Jbeta reverse. The method was immunoSEQ multiplex PCR; TCRdb's version includes in-frame clones alone and lacks a portion of them. The data contain 150,000 or so clones, 78% of them singletons. General study findings and limits: Common viral pathogens (according to a later analysis) appeared linked to several of the most significant clusters. Later on, an analysis showed TCR association rates differing by HLA locus, with DRB1 the most and HLA-C the fewest.

Trimming took off 6 bases at V and 2 bases at J, with 4 bases between the two ends. The CDR3 covers 11 residues. Germline CDR1 reads MNHEY; CDR2 reads SVGAGI. In the case of this clone: Its antigen is still unknown. Other DNA variants within this sample encode the same CDR3.

The clonotype comes from a middle-aged man in good health and CMV-seropositive. The gene calls are TRBV6-5 and TRBJ1-1; D is uncertain. The sample taken for sequencing was PBMCs. The CDR3 here is CASSRNTEAFF. The CDR3 nucleotides are TGTGCCAGCAGCAGAAACACTGAAGCTTTCTTT.